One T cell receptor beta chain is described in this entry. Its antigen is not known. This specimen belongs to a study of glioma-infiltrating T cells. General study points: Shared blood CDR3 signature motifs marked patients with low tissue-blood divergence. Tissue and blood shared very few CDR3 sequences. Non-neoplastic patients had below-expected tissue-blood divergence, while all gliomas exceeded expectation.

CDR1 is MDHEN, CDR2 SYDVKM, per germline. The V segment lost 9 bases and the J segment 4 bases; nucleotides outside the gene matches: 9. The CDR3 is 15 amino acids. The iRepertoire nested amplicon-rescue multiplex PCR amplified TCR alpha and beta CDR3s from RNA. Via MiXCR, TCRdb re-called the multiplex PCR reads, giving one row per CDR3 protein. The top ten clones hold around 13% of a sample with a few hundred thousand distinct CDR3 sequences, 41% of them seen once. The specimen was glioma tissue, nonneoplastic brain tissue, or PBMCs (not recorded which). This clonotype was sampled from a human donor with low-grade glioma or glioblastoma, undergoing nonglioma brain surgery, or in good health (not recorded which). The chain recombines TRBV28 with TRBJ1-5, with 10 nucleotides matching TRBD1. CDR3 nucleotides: TGTGCCAGTCCCGGGACAGGGGATTCAAATCAGCCCCAGCATTTT. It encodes CASPGTGDSNQPQHF.